The source of this TCR beta chain is a study of blood T cell repertoires in COVID-19. Across the study: The origin of the acute and convalescent COVID-19 samples was the United States, Italy and Spain. PBMCs, B-cell-depleted T cells, or T cells provided the cDNA or gDNA that made up the material.

In the study's own analysis: Reference gene primer amplification gave estimated nucleated cell counts. The table came from immunoSEQ multiplex PCR; TCRdb's copy has only in-frame clones and leaves some out. V, J and clone size derive from that table, while D and trimming were established from the DNA sequence. The sample includes under 250,000 clones, roughly 88% of them seen just once. Sequencing input: peripheral blood. This clonotype was sampled from a human donor in a cohort sampled during active COVID-19.

CDR3 amino acids: CSVGDRRGGETQYF. CDR3 coding DNA: TGCAGCGTGGGTGACAGGAGAGGGGGAGAGACCCAGTACTTC. The chain recombines TRBV29-1 with TRBJ2-5, with D tentatively TRBD1 (6 bases). Germline assignment: CDR1 SQVTM and CDR2 ANQGSEA. This CDR3 is built from 14 residues. The V end was cut by 6 bases, the J end by 4 bases, with 18 bases between.